This TCR beta chain was documented in a study of blood T cell repertoires in COVID-19. TCRdb's copy holds only in-frame clones and misses some; the assay was immunoSEQ multiplex PCR. The sample shows 160,000 or so clones, about 80% of them seen only once. With V trimmed by 4 bases and J by 10 bases, 6 bases remained unmatched. The CDR3 is 12 amino acids. Per the germline V gene, CDR1 is KGHSH and CDR2 is LQKENI. The receptor was isolated from a man aged 65-85 years with active or convalescent COVID-19. The sample was peripheral blood. The chain joins TRBV18 to TRBJ1-1; 7 bases line up with TRBD1. The CDR3 DNA is TGTGCCAGCTCACTAGACAGGGATTCAGCTTTCTTT. The encoded protein is CASSLDRDSAFF.